The next 15 T cell receptor beta chains were all read from a single sample in a study of cytomegalovirus exposure and HLA in healthy donors (dated by TCRdb to 2016 to 2017). Library preparation was by the immunoSEQ multiplex PCR assay. For the multiplex PCR, a mixture combining 60 forward primers for TCR Vbeta segments and 13 reverse primers for TCR Jbeta segments was used. Here the immuneACCESS table is served through TCRdb, limited to in-frame sequences with V and J called. Missing clones are a known gap in these copies; in checked studies unresolved V genes cover under half, and the rest lacks a known reason. This sample holds about 140,000 clones; approximately 80% were observed only once. The ten top clones hold about 2.5% of the sample. Sequences were obtained from PBMCs. The source of these receptors is a man aged 50-60 years in good health and CMV-seronegative.

The chain recombines TRBV4-2 with TRBJ1-3, with D possibly TRBD1 on 6 matching bases. Trimming took 2 bases from V and 4 from J, leaving 18 bases between them. From germline, CDR1 is LGHNA and CDR2 YNFKEQ. There are 17 residues in the CDR3. CDR3 bases: TGTGCCAGCAGCCAACCCGGGACAACCCTGTCAGGAAACACCATATATTTT. As protein: CASSQPGTTLSGNTIYF.

The rearrangement joins TRBV7-3 to TRBJ2-7; D is possibly TRBD1 (6 bases). The length of the CDR3 is 16 residues. Germline V CDR1 and CDR2: SGHTA, FQGTGA. V was shortened by 5 bases and J by 5 bases, with 22 bases between the two germline ends. The CDR3 DNA sequence: TGTGCCAGCAGCCAGACCTCCAGGGGCGCCAGGGACGAGCAGTACTTC. It codes for CASSQTSRGARDEQYF.

The chain recombines TRBV9 with TRBJ2-7; 7 positions match TRBD2. J gave up 3 bases and V 4 bases, and 7 bases lay outside the gene matches. Germline CDR1 and CDR2: SGDLS and YYNGEE. This CDR3 has 14 amino acids. CDR3: CASSLREGLYEQYF. In nucleotides, the CDR3 is TGTGCCAGCAGCCTTAGGGAGGGTCTCTACGAGCAGTACTTC.

The chain is built from TRBV28 and TRBJ2-7, with 10 positions matching TRBD1. Unmatched junction bases numbered 4, after V lost 7 bases and J lost 1 base. Per the germline V gene, CDR1 is MDHEN and CDR2 is SYDVKM. The CDR3 has 14 residues. For the CDR3, the DNA is TGTGCCAGCATAAGGGACAGGGGATCCTACGAGCAGTACTTC. Translation gives CASIRDRGSYEQYF.

The J gene is TRBJ2-1, the V gene TRBV7-8; TRBD2 aligns across 13 bases. After removal of 5 bases from V and 3 bases from J, the junction contained 4 bases not matched to a gene. The CDR3 covers 16 residues. Germline V CDR1 and CDR2: SGHVS, FQNEAQ. Here the CDR3 reads CASSETSGGLYNEQFF. As DNA, the CDR3 is TGTGCCAGCAGCGAGACTAGCGGGGGGCTCTACAATGAGCAGTTCTTC.

The count of this clone is one. The chain has TRBV6-4 and TRBJ2-1; no definite D call. CDR3 length: 16 amino acids. The V end was cut by 3 bases, the J end by 0 bases, with 12 bases between. Germline lookup yields CDR1 MRHNA and CDR2 SNTAGT. CDR3 bases: TGTGCCAGCAGTGAAAATTTACGGAGCTCCTACAATGAGCAGTTCTTC. This codes for CASSENLRSSYNEQFF.

This clone was seen only a few times. This rearrangement joins TRBV4-1 to TRBJ1-1, with a possible D match to TRBD1 (5 bases). Trimming took off 2 bases at V and 3 bases at J, with 16 bases between the two ends. Germline CDR1 and CDR2: MGHRA and YSYEKL. CDR3 length: 16 residues. The CDR3 DNA sequence: TGCGCCAGCAGCCAAAGGCAGGGAGGTGGAGACACTGAAGCTTTCTTT. Translation gives CASSQRQGGGDTEAFF.

V is TRBV7-3 and J is TRBJ1-3, with unresolved D. From germline, CDR1 is SGHTA and CDR2 FQGTGA. The CDR3 contains 13 residues. V shed 5 bases and J shed 4 bases, with 9 bases lying between them. The CDR3, as DNA: TGTGCCAGCAGCCCCTCAGGAGGAAACACCATATATTTT. Translation: CASSPSGGNTIYF.

The chain has TRBV5-4 and TRBJ1-2; 10 nucleotides line up with TRBD1. V shed 3 bases and J 0 bases; nucleotides not matched to a gene: 8. The V gene's germline CDR1 is SGHNT and CDR2 YYREEE (reference sequence). The CDR3 totals 17 residues. The CDR3 bases are TGTGCCAGCAGCTCGCCGGGACAGGGGATTTCTAACTATGGCTACACCTTC. Its protein is CASSSPGQGISNYGYTF.

The chain uses TRBV15 and TRBJ1-5; D remains ambiguous. The CDR3 is 12 residues long. Germline assignment: CDR1 LNHNV and CDR2 YYDKDF (reference sequence). Trimming removed 3 bases from V and 4 bases from J, with 4 bases in between. The CDR3 here is CATSSPNQPQHF. The CDR3 region has the DNA TGTGCCACCAGCAGTCCGAATCAGCCCCAGCATTTT.

This clone is a singleton in its sample. The J gene is TRBJ2-7, the V gene TRBV11-2; D gene ambiguous. Trimming removed 5 bases at V and 0 bases at J, with 5 bases between. The CDR3 has 12 residues. Germline-derived CDR1 and CDR2 are SGHAT and FQNNGV. This CDR3 is CASSLSSYEQYF. DNA for the CDR3: TGTGCCAGCAGCCTAAGCTCCTACGAGCAGTACTTC.

The chain joins TRBV30 to TRBJ2-1; possibly TRBD1 for D (5 bases). The CDR3 spans 14 residues. V shed 0 bases and J shed 8 bases, with 14 bases lying between them. The germline gives CDR1 GTSNPN, CDR2 SVGIG (reference sequence). The CDR3 region is CAWSVGIARDEQFF. In DNA form, the CDR3 reads TGTGCCTGGAGTGTAGGAATAGCCAGGGATGAGCAGTTCTTC.

Concerning this clone itself: The sample has other DNA sequences that encode this CDR3 too. The J gene is TRBJ2-6, the V gene TRBV7-9; D uncertain. CDR3 length equals 14 residues. Germline CDR1 SEHNR, CDR2 FQNEAQ (reference sequence). V was trimmed by 7 bases and J by 0 bases, leaving 7 bases between them. The CDR3 sequence is CASTRSSGANVLTF. The CDR3, as DNA: TGTGCCAGCACCCGGAGCTCTGGGGCCAACGTCCTGACTTTC.

The V and J genes are TRBV6-1 and TRBJ2-3; D possibly corresponds to TRBD2 (6 bases). Trimming took 7 bases from V and 7 from J, leaving 21 bases between them. The CDR3 consists of 15 residues. Germline loops: CDR1 MNHNS, CDR2 SASEGT. The CDR3 bases are TGTGCCAGCACCGAGTGGAGCGGGTATATCTATACGCAGTATTTT. Its protein product is CASTEWSGYIYTQYF.

J is TRBJ2-6 and V is TRBV7-9; unclear D gene. Trimming removed 7 bases at V and 3 bases at J, with 7 bases between. CDR1 and CDR2 from the germline V gene are SEHNR and FQNEAQ (reference sequence). The CDR3 consists of 13 residues. CDR3 loop: CASTQFGANVLTF. CDR3 DNA sequence: TGTGCCAGCACCCAATTTGGGGCCAACGTCCTGACTTTC.